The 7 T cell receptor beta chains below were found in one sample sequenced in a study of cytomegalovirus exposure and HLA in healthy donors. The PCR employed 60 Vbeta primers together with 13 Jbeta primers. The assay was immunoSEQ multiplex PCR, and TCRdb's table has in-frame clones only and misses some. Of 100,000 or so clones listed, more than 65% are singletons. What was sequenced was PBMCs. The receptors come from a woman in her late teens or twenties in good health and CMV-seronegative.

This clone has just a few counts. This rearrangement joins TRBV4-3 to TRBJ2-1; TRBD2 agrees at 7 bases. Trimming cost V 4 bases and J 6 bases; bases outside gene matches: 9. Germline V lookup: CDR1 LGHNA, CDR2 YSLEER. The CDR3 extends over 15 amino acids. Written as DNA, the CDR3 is TGCGCCAGCAGCCGGCGGACTAGTAGAAGCAATGAGCAGTTCTTC. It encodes CASSRRTSRSNEQFF.

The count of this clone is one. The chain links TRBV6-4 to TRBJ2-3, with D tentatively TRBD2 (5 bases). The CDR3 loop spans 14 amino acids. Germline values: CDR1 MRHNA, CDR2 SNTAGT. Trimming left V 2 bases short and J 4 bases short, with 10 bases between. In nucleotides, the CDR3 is TGTGCCAGCAGTGACGGTGGCGGGTCAGATACGCAGTATTTT. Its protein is CASSDGGGSDTQYF.

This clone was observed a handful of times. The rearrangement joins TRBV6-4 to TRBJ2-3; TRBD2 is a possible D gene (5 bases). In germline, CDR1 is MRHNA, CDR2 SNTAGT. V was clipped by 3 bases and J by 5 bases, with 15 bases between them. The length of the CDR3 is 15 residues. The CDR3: CASSEVPGTVDTQYF. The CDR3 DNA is TGTGCCAGCAGTGAGGTTCCGGGAACGGTAGATACGCAGTATTTT.

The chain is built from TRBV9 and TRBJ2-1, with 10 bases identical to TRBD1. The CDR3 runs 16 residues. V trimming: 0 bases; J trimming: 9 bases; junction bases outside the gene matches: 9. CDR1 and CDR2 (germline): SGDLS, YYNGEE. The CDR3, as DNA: TGTGCCAGCAGCGTAGCGACAGGGGGCCTTTGGGTTGAGCAGTTCTTC. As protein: CASSVATGGLWVEQFF. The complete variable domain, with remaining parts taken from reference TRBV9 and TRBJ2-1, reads DSGVTQTPKHLITATGQRVTLRCSPRSGDLSVYWYQQSLDQGLQFLIQYYNGEERAKGNILERFSAQQFPDLHSELNLSSLELGDSALYFCASSVATGGLWVEQFFGPGTRLTVL.

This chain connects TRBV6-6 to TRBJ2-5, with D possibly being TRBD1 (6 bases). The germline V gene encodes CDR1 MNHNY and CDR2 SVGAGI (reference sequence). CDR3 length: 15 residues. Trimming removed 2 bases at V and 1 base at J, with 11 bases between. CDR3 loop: CASSYIDRTQETQYF. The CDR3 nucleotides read TGTGCCAGCAGTTACATCGACAGGACCCAAGAGACCCAGTACTTC.

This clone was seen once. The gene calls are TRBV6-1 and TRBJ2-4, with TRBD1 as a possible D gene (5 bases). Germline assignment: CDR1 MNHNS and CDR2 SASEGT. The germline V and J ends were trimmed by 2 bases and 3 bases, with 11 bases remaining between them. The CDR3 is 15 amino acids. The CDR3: CASSELPRDKNIQYF. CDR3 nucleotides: TGTGCCAGCAGTGAACTTCCCAGGGACAAAAACATTCAGTACTTC.

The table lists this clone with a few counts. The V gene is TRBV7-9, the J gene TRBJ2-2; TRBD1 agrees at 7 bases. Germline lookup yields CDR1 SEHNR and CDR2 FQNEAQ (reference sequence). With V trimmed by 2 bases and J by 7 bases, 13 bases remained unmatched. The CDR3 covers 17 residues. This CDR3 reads CASSLSPRQGLHGELFF. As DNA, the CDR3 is TGTGCCAGCAGCTTAAGCCCCAGACAGGGATTACACGGGGAGCTGTTTTTT.